This T cell receptor (beta chain) comes out of a study of monozygotic twins with inflammatory bowel disease. Germline V lookup: CDR1 SGHAT, CDR2 FQNNGV. This CDR3 contains 16 residues. TCRdb reprocessed the 5' RACE reads, keeping one entry per CDR3 protein, no DNA. Here the sample table reports 350,000 to 500,000 distinct CDR3 sequences. Comments on this clonotype: The antigen remains undetermined.

General study findings and limits: Clonotype sharing was lower in IBD patients than healthy twins, most markedly with disease activity.

The TCR sequence derives from a human donor with ulcerative colitis or Crohn's disease, or a healthy co-twin of an affected twin (not recorded which). The chain joins TRBV11-2 to TRBJ2-7; TCRdb picks TRBD1, but there is no DNA to check that call. Specimen: blood. The CDR3: CASTDPGQGRSYEQYF.